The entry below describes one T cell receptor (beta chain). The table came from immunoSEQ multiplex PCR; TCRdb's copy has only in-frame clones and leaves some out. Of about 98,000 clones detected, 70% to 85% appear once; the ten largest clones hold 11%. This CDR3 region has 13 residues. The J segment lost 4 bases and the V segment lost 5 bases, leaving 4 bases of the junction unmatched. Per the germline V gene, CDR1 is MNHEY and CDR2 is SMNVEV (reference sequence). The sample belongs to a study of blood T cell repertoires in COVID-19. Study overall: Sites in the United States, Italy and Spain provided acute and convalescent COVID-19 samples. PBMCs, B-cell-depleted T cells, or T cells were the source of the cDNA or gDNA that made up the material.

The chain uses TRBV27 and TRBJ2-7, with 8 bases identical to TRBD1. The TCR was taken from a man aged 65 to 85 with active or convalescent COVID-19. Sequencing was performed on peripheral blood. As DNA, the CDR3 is TGTGCCAGCAGTAAGACAGGGGAGTACGAGCAGTACTTC. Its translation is CASSKTGEYEQYF.